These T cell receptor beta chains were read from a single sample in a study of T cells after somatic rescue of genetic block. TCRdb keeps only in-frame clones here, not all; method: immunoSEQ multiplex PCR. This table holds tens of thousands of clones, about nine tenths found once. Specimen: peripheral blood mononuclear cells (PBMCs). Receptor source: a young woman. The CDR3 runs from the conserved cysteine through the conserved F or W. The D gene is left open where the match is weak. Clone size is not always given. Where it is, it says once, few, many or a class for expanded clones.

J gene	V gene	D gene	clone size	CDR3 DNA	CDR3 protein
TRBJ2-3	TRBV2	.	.	TGTGCCAGCAGGGAGTTCACAGATACGCAGTATTTT	CASREFTDTQYF
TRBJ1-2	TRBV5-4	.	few	TGTGCCAGCAGCTTGGCTGGTTGGGGGGACTATGGCTACACCTTC	CASSLAGWGDYGYTF
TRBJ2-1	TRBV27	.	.	TGTGCCAGCAGTTTAGGGACGTCCTACAATGAGCAGTTCTTC	CASSLGTSYNEQFF
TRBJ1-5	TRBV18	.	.	TGTGCCAGCTCACAGGAAAGGGATAGCAATCAGCCCCAGCATTTT	CASSQERDSNQPQHF
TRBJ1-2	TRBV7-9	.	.	TGTGCCAGCAGCTCCCTGGACAGCCTGGATCCTGGCTACACCTTC	CASSSLDSLDPGYTF
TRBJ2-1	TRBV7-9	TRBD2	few	TGTGCCAGCAGCCGACGGGGACTAGCGGGAACGAATGAGCAGTTCTTC	CASSRRGLAGTNEQFF
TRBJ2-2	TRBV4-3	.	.	TGCGCCAGCAGCCGCGAAATAAGACTGAACACCGGGGAGCTGTTTTTT	CASSREIRLNTGELFF
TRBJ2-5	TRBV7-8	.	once	TGTGCCAGCAGCTTAATGGGGAGTGGGAGGATGGAGACCCAGTACTTC	CASSLMGSGRMETQYF
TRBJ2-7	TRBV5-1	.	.	TGCGCCAGCAGCTTGGCCGCCGACGTGAACGAGCAGTACTTC	CASSLAADVNEQYF
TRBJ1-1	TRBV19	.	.	TGTGCCAGTAGTATCTACCCGAACATGAACACTGAAGCTTTCTTT	CASSIYPNMNTEAFF
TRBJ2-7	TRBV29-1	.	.	TGCAGCGTTGAGGGGGCTCACAGGGAGGGGGGTTACGAGCAGTACTTC	CSVEGAHREGGYEQYF
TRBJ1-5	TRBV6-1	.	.	TGTGCCAGCAGTGAAGGGACGGCCAGTAGCAATCAGCCCCAGCATTTT	CASSEGTASSNQPQHF
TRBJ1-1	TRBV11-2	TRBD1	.	TGTGCCAGCAGCCCGGGGACAGCGAACACTGAAGCTTTCTTT	CASSPGTANTEAFF
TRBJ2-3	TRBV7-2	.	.	TGTGCCAGCAGCGGGCTAGCTAGCACAGATACGCAGTATTTT	CASSGLASTDTQYF
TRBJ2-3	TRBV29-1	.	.	TGCAGCTACGATACCTTGGGCGGGTCGGTAGATACGCAGTATTTT	CSYDTLGGSVDTQYF
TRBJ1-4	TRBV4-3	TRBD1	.	TGCGCCAGCAGAGGGGACAGGGGATTTGAGGATGAAAAACTGTTTTTT	CASRGDRGFEDEKLFF
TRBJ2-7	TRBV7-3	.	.	TGTGCCAGCAGCCAGAAGGCGGGAACCTACGAGCAGTACTTC	CASSQKAGTYEQYF
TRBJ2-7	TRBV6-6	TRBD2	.	TGTGCCAGCAGCCCAAGGAGCGGGAGCTTCGAGCAGTACTTC	CASSPRSGSFEQYF
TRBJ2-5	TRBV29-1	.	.	TGCAGCGTTCGCGCTCTATTGCGTGAGACCCAGTACTTC	CSVRALLRETQYF
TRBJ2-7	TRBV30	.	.	TGTGCCTGGAACGATCCATGGGGCTACGAGCAGTACTTC	CAWNDPWGYEQYF
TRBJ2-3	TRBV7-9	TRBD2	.	TGTGCCAGCAGCGCACAGCTTACTAGCGCGCCAGATACGCAGTATTTT	CASSAQLTSAPDTQYF
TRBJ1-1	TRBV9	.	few	TGTGCGTCGACAGTTGGGGGTGGGGACACTGAAGCTTTCTTT	CASTVGGGDTEAFF
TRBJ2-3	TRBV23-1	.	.	TGCGCCAGCAGTCGAAGGGAAAAAGGACCCACAGATACGCAGTATTTT	CASSRREKGPTDTQYF
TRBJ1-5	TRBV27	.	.	TGTGCCAGCAGTTTCCCCCGTAATATCGGAGGGATAAGTCAGCCCCAGCATTTT	CASSFPRNIGGISQPQHF
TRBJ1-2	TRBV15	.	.	TGTGCCACCAGCCCGGCAGCAAATTATGGCTACACCTTC	CATSPAANYGYTF
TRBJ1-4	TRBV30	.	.	TGTGCCTGGAAGGGGCGGGCTCGCAGTGAAAAACTGTTTTTT	CAWKGRARSEKLFF
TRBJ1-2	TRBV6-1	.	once	TGTGCCAGCAGCGACAGGCCCAGCGGCTATGGCTACACCTTC	CASSDRPSGYGYTF
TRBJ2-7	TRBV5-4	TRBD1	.	TGTGCCAGCAGCACGGACAGGGACCCTTGGGAGCAGTACTTC	CASSTDRDPWEQYF
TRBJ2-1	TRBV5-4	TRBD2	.	TGTGCCAGCAGCCCACAGGGACTAGCGGGAGACAATGAGCAGTTCTTC	CASSPQGLAGDNEQFF
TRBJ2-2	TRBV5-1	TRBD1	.	TGCGCCAGCAGCCGCCGGGGAGAAGGGGGCGCGGGCACCGGGGAGCTGTTTTTT	CASSRRGEGGAGTGELFF
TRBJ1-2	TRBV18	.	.	TGTGCCAGCTCACCTACTCGGGGGACCCGGGACTATGGCTACACCTTC	CASSPTRGTRDYGYTF
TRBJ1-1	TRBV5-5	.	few	TGTGCCAGCAGCCCTGGGGGAGCAAACACTGAAGCTTTCTTT	CASSPGGANTEAFF
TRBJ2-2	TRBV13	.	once	TGTGCCAGCAGCTCCCCAGGGGACTCCCCCGTCGGGGAGCTGTTTTTT	CASSSPGDSPVGELFF
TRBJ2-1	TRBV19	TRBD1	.	TGTGCCAGTAGCGCCGACAGGGGGTCCTACAATGAGCAGTTCTTC	CASSADRGSYNEQFF
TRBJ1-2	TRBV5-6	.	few	TGTGCCAGCAGCTTCGGACAGATAGTCTATGGCTACACCTTC	CASSFGQIVYGYTF
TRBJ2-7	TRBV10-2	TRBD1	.	TGCGCCAGCAGCCACCGGGACAGCTCCTACGAGCAGTACTTC	CASSHRDSSYEQYF
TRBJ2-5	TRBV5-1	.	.	TGCGCCAGCAGCTTGGGTGTTGAGGGAGGAGTAGAGACCCAGTACTTC	CASSLGVEGGVETQYF
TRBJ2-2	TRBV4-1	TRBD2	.	TGCGCCAGCAGCCGCTCGGGACTAGCGGGAGACTTCCCCGGGGAGCTGTTTTTT	CASSRSGLAGDFPGELFF
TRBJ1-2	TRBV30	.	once	TGTGCCTGGAGGGTACAGGGTGAACTCTATGGCTACACCTTC	CAWRVQGELYGYTF
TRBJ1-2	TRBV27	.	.	TGTGCCAGCAGTTTGGGGGGCGACTATGGCTACACCTTC	CASSLGGDYGYTF
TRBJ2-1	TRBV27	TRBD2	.	TGTGCCAGCAGTTCCCTTACTAGCGGGAGGGCCAATGAGCAGTTCTTC	CASSSLTSGRANEQFF
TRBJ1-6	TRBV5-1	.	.	TGCGCCAGCGGTCGAGGGGATAATTCACCCCTCCACTTT	CASGRGDNSPLHF
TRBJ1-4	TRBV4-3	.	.	TGCGCCAGCAGCCAAAACCTTCCCCGGCAGGGCCGGGCAACTAATGAAAAACTGTTTTTT	CASSQNLPRQGRATNEKLFF
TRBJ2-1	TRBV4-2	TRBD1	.	TGTGCCAGCACAGGGGGTTCCGGGCGGGCTGCCTACAATGAGCAGTTCTTC	CASTGGSGRAAYNEQFF
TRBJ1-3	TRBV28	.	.	TGTGCCAGCAGTTTGGGGGGGGCCTCTGGAAACACCATATATTTT	CASSLGGASGNTIYF
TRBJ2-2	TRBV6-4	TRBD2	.	TGTGCCAGCAGTGACTCGCGGGAGGGCACCGGGGAGCTGTTTTTT	CASSDSREGTGELFF
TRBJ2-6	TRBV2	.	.	TGTGCCAGCCGATCAGGGGCCAACGTCCTGACTTTC	CASRSGANVLTF
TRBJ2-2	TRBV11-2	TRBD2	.	TGTGCCAGCAGCTGGGGGGGAACCGGGGAGCTGTTTTTT	CASSWGGTGELFF
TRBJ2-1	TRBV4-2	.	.	TGTGCCAGCAGCCCAGGGATATCATACAATGAGCAGTTCTTC	CASSPGISYNEQFF
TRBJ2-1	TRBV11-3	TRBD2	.	TGTGCCAGCAGCTACGGACTAGCAGCCTACAATGAGCAGTTCTTC	CASSYGLAAYNEQFF
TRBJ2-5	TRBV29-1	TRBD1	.	TGCAGCGTCTCGACAGGGCCAGTTGCGACCCAGTACTTC	CSVSTGPVATQYF
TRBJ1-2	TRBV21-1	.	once	TGTGCCAGCAGCAAAGAGGAGGGCAGCCTTTTCTATGGCTACACCTTC	CASSKEEGSLFYGYTF
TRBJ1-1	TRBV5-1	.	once	TGCGCCAGCAGCCTTCAACAGGGGAACACTGAAGCTTTCTTT	CASSLQQGNTEAFF